This T cell receptor (beta chain) was sequenced during a study of response to subunit inactivated influenza vaccine. Findings of the study overall: The authors suggested that every seasonal influenza vaccination recruits few new T cells.

The V gene's germline CDR1 is KGHSH and CDR2 LQKENI. CDR3 size: 15 residues. Losses at the gene ends were 0 bases for V and 5 bases for J; bases not matched to a gene: 3. A single record per CDR3 protein comes from TCRdb applying MiXCR to the RT-PCR reads. The sample has 450,000 to 600,000 distinct CDR3 sequences; approximately 7.7% are singletons. This clonotype was picked up a small number of times. Its matching antigen is unknown. This chain links TRBV18 with TRBJ2-3; 9 bases line up with TRBD2. The sequence derives from a man in his fifties or sixties who received an inactivated influenza vaccine. The sample was PBMCs from blood, taken less than 25 months after vaccination. CDR3 bases: TGTGCCAGCTCACCACCGCGGGGGGGCATAGATACGCAGTATTTT. Translation gives CASSPPRGGIDTQYF.